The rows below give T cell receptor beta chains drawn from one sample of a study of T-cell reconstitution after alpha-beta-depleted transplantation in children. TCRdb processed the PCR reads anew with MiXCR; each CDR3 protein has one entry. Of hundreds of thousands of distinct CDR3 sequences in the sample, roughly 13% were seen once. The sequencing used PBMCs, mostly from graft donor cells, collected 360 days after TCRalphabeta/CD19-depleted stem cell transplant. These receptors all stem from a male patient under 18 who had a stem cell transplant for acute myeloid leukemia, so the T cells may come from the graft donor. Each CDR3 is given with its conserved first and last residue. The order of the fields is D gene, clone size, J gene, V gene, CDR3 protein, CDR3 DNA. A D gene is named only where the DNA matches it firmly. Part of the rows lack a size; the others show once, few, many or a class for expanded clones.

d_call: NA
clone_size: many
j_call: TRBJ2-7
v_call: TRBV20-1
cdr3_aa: CSAKRDFYEQYF
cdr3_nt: TGCAGTGCTAAGAGGGACTTCTACGAGCAGTACTTC

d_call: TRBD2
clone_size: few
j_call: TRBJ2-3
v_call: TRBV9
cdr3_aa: CASSVLAGGADTQYF
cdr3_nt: TGTGCCAGCAGCGTTTTAGCGGGAGGGGCAGATACGCAGTATTTT

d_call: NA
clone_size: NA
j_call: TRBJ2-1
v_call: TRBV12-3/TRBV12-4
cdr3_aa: CASFMRTYNEQFF
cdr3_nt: TGTGCCAGCTTCATGCGCACGTACAATGAGCAGTTCTTC

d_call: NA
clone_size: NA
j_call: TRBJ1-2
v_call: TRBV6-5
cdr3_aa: CATSGFNYGYTF
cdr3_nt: TGTGCCACCTCAGGCTTCAACTATGGCTACACCTTC

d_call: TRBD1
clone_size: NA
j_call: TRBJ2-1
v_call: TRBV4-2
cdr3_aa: CASSLPYRGTTRDRGLIYNEQFF
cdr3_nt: TGTGCCAGCAGCCTCCCCTATCGGGGGACTACCCGGGACAGGGGGCTCATCTACAATGAGCAGTTCTTC

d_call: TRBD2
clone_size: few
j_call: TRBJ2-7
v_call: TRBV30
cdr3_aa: CAWRGGSGSKDEQYF
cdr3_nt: TGTGCCTGGAGGGGGGGTAGCGGGAGTAAGGACGAGCAGTACTTC

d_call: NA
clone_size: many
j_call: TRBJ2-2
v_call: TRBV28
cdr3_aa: CASSFGPTGLPNTGELFF
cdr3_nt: TGTGCCAGCAGTTTTGGCCCCACAGGCCTCCCGAACACCGGGGAGCTGTTTTTT

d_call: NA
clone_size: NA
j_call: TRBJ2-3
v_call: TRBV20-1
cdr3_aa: CSAREPTGLRQHDTQYF
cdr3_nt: TGCAGTGCTAGAGAACCTACGGGACTCCGACAACACGATACGCAGTATTTT

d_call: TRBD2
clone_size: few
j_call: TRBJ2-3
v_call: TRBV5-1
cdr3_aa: CASSAASGTSGRWDTDTQYF
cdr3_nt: TGCGCCAGCAGTGCAGCTTCCGGGACTAGCGGGAGGTGGGATACAGATACGCAGTATTTT

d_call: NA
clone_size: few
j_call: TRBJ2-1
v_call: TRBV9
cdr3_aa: CASSVEEHEQFF
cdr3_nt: TGTGCCAGCAGCGTAGAAGAGCATGAGCAGTTCTTC

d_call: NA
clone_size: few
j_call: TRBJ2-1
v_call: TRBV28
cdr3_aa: CASSLTAGWNEQFF
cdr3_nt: TGTGCCAGCAGTTTAACTGCGGGATGGAATGAGCAGTTCTTC

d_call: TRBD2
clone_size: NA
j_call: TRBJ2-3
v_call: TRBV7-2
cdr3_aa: CASRETSGRGTDTQYF
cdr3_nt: TGTGCCAGCAGGGAGACTAGCGGGAGGGGCACAGATACGCAGTATTTT

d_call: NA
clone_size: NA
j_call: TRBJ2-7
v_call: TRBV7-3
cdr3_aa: CASSLTPTGEQYF
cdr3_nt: TGTGCCAGCAGCTTAACGCCCACAGGAGAGCAGTACTTC

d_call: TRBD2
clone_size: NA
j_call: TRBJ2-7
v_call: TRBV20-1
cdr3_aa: CSAPPPLGGPNEQYF
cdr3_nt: TGCAGTGCTCCACCCCCCCTGGGAGGGCCAAACGAGCAGTACTTC

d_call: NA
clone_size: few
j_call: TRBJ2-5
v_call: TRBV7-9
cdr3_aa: CASSFEGFQETQYF
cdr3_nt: TGTGCCAGCAGCTTTGAGGGTTTCCAAGAGACCCAGTACTTC

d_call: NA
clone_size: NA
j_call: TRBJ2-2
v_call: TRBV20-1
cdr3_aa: CSGIPYPNTGELFF
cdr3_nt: TGCAGTGGAATCCCCTACCCGAACACCGGGGAGCTGTTTTTT

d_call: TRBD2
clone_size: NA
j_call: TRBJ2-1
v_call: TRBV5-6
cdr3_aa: CASSSGLAGLDNEQFF
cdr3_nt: TGTGCCAGCAGCTCGGGACTAGCGGGGTTAGACAATGAGCAGTTCTTC

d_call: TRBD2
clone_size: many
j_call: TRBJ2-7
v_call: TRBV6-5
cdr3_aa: CASTLDSGGAYEQYF
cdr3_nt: TGTGCCAGCACCCTAGACTCCGGGGGGGCCTACGAGCAGTACTTC

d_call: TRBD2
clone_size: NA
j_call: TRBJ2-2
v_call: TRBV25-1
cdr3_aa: CASTTSGRAAGELFF
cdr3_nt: TGTGCCAGCACCACAAGCGGGAGGGCCGCCGGGGAGCTGTTTTTT